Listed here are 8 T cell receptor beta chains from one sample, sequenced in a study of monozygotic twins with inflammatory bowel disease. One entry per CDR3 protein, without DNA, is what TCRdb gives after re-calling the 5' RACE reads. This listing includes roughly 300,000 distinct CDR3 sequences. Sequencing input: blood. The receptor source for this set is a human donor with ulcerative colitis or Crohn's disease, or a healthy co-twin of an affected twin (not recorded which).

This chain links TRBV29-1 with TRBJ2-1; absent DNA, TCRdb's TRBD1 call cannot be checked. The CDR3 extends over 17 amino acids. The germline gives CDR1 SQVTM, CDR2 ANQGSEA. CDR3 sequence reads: CSARILQGRVEGDEQFF.

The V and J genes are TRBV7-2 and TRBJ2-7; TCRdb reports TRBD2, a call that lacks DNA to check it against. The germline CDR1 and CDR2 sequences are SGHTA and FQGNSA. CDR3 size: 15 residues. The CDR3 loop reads CASSALLAGVSEQYF.

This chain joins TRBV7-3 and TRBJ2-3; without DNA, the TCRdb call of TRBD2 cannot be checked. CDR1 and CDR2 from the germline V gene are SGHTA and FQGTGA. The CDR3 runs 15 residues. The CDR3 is CASSLSGGLTDTQYF. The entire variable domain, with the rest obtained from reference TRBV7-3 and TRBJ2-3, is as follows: GAGVSQTPSNKVTEKGKYVELRCDPISGHTALYWYRQSLGQGPEFLIYFQGTGAADDSGLPNDRFFAVRPEGSVSTLKIQRTERGDSAVYLCASSLSGGLTDTQYFGPGTRLTVL.

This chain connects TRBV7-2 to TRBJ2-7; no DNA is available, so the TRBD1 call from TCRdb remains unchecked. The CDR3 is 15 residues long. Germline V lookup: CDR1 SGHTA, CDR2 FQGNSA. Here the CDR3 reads CASQQTGGAPYEQYF.

The CDR3 region is CSARLQGPVNEQFF. V usage is TRBV20-1 and J usage is TRBJ2-1. Germline lookup yields CDR1 DFQATT and CDR2 SNEGSKA (reference sequence). This CDR3 has 14 amino acids.

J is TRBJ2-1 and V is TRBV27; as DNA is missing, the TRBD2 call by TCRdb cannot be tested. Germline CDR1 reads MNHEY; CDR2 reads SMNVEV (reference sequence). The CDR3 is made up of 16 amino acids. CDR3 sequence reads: CASSAGTTVGQNEQFF.

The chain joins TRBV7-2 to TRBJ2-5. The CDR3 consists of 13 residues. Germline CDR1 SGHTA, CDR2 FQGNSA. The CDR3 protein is CASSLLGQETQYF.

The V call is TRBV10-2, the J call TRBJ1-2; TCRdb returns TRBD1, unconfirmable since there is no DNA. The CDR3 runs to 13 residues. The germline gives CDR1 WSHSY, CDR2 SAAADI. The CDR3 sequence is CASTRDTNYGYTF.